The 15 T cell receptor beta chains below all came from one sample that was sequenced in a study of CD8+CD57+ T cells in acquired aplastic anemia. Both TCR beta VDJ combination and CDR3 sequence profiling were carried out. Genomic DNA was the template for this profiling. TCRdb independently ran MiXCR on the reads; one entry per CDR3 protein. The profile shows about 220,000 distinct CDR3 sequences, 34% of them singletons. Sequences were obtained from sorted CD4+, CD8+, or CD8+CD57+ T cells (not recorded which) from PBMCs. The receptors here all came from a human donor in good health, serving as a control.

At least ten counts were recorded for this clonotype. CDR3 coding DNA: TGCGCCAGCAGCCAGGTCACTTCGGGGGTAGATACGCAGTATTTT. Translating it yields CASSQVTSGVDTQYF. The chain joins TRBV4-1 to TRBJ2-3; possible D gene TRBD2, 6 bases. The V gene lost 3 bases and the J gene lost 5 bases, with 15 bases spanning the gap. The V gene's germline CDR1 is MGHRA and CDR2 YSYEKL. There are 15 residues in the CDR3.

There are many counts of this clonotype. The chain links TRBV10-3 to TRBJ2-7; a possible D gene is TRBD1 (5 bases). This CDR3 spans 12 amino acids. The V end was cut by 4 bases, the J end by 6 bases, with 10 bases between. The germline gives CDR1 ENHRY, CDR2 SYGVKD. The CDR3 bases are TGTGCCATCAGTGCACAGGTTGCCGAGCAGTACTTC. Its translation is CAISAQVAEQYF.

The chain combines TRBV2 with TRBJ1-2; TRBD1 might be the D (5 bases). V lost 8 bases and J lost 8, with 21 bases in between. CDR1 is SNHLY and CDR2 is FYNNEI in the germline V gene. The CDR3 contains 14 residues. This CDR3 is CASLTLDRGRGYTF. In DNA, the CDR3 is TGTGCCAGCCTAACCCTAGACAGAGGTCGAGGCTACACCTTC.

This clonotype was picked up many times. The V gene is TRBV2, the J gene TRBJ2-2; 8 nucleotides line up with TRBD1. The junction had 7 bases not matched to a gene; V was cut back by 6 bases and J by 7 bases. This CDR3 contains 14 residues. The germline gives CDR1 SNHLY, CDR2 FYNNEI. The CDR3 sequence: CASRDREFSGELFF. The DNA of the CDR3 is TGTGCCAGCAGGGACAGGGAATTTAGCGGGGAGCTGTTTTTT.

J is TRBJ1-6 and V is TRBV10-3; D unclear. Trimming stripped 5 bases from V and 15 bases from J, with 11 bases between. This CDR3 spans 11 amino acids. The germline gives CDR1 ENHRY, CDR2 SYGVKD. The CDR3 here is CAISWTSGLHF. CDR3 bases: TGTGCCATCAGTTGGACTAGCGGCCTCCACTTT.

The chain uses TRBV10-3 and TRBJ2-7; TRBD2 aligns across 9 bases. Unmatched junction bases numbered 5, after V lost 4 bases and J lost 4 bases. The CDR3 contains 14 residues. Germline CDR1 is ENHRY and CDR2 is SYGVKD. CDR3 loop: CAISAGGGAYEQYF. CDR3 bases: TGTGCCATCAGTGCGGGCGGGGGGGCTTACGAGCAGTACTTC.

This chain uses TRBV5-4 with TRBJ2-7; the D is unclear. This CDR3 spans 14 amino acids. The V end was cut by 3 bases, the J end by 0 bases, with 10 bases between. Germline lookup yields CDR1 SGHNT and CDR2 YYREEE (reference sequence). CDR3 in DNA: TGTGCCAGCAGCTCCAACGTAGACTCCTACGAGCAGTACTTC. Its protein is CASSSNVDSYEQYF.

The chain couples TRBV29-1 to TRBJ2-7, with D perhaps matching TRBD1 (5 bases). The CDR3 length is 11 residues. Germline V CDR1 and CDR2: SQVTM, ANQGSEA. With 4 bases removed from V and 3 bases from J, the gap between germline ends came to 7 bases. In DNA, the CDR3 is TGCAGCGTTGCCAGGGACTACGAGCAGTACTTC. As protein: CSVARDYEQYF.

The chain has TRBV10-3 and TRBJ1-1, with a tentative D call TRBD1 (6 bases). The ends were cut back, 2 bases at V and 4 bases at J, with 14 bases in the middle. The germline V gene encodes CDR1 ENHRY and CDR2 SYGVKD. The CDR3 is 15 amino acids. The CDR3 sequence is CAISEGAGDITEAFF. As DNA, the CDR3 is TGTGCCATCAGTGAGGGGGCAGGGGACATCACTGAAGCTTTCTTT.

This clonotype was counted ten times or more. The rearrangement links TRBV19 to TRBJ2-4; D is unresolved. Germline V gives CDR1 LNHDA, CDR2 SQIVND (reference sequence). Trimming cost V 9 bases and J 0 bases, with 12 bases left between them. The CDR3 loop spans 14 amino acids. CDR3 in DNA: TGTGCCAGCCGCAGCAGGTTAGCCAAAAACATTCAGTACTTC. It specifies CASRSRLAKNIQYF.

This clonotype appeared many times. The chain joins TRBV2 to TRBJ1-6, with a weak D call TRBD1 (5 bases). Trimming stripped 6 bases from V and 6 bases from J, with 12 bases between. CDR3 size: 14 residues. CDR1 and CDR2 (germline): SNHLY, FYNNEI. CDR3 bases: TGTGCCAGCAGCTCCGGGACCCCTAATTCACCCCTCCACTTT. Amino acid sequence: CASSSGTPNSPLHF.

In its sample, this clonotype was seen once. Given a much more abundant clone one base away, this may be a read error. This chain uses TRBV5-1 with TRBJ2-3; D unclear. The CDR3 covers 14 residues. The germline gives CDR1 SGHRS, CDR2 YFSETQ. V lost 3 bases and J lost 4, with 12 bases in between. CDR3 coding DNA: TGCGCCAGCAGCTACCTGCCGGGCTCAGATACGCAGTATTTT. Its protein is CASSYLPGSDTQYF. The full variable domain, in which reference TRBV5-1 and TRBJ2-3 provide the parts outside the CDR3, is KAGVTQTPRYLIKTRGQQVTLSCSPISGHRSVSWYQQTPGQGLQFLFEYFSETQRNKGNFPGRFSGRQFSNSRSEMNVSTLELGDSALYLCASSYLPGSDTQYFGPGTRLTVL.

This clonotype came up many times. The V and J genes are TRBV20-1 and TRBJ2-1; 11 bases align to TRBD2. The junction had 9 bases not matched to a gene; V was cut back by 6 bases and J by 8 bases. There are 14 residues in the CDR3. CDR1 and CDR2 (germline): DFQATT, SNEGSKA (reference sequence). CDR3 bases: TGCAGTGCGATAGCGGGGGGGTCCGGTGATGAGCAGTTCTTC. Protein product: CSAIAGGSGDEQFF.

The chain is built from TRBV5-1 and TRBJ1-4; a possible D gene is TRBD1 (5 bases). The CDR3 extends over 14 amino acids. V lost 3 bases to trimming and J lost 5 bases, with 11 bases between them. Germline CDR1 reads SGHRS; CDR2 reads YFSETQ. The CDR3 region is CASSSGTGNEKLFF. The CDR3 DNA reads TGCGCCAGCAGCTCCGGGACGGGAAATGAAAAACTGTTTTTT. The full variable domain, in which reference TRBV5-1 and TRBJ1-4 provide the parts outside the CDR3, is KAGVTQTPRYLIKTRGQQVTLSCSPISGHRSVSWYQQTPGQGLQFLFEYFSETQRNKGNFPGRFSGRQFSNSRSEMNVSTLELGDSALYLCASSSGTGNEKLFFGSGTQLSVL.

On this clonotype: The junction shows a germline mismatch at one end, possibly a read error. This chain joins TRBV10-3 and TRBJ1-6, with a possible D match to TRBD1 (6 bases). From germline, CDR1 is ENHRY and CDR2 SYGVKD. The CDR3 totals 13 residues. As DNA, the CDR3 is TGTGCCATTAGTACAGGGCCACGTTCACCCCACCACTTT. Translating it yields CAISTGPRSPHHF.